This is a list of T cell receptor beta chains from one sample in a study of blood T cell repertoires in COVID-19. The repertoire was sequenced with immunoSEQ multiplex PCR; TCRdb's copy has only in-frame clones and lacks some. The table lists a few hundred thousand clones, roughly 87% of them singletons. Sample: PBMCs or T cells enriched from blood (not recorded which). These TCRs come from a woman in her twenties or thirties who had recovered from COVID-19. CDR3s include the opening cysteine and the closing phenylalanine or tryptophan. D genes are given only for firm matches. Clone size is stated in some rows and not others, as once, few, many or a class when expanded.

j_call v_call d_call clone_size cdr3_nt cdr3_aa
TRBJ2-7 TRBV28 - - TGTGCCAGCACCCCCCCCTGGACACCGGGTGGCGAGCAGTACTTC CASTPPWTPGGEQYF
TRBJ1-2 TRBV12-3/TRBV12-4 - - TGTGCCAGCAGAGGGAGTTATGGCTACACCTTC CASRGSYGYTF
TRBJ1-2 TRBV7-6 - - TGTGCCAGCAGCCCCGTCCTACGGAACTATGGCTACACCTTC CASSPVLRNYGYTF
TRBJ2-7 TRBV4-2 - - TGTGCCAGCAGCCAAGATCCGACAGGGAGGTCCTACGAGCAGTACTTC CASSQDPTGRSYEQYF
TRBJ2-7 TRBV18 TRBD1 once TGTGCCAGCTCTTTCACTACAGGGGGCCGCAACGAGCAGTACTTC CASSFTTGGRNEQYF
TRBJ2-1 TRBV4-2 TRBD2 - TGTGCCAGCAGCCAAGAACCTAGCGGGAGGGTCTACAATGAGCAGTTCTTC CASSQEPSGRVYNEQFF
TRBJ1-6 TRBV11-2 TRBD1 - TGTGCCAGCAGCTTATTTTCCGATGTTGGGACAGGGGATAATTCACCCCTCCACTTT CASSLFSDVGTGDNSPLHF
TRBJ2-7 TRBV2 TRBD1 - TGTGCCAGCAGTTTAGACAGGGGTCCTACCTACGAGCAGTACTTC CASSLDRGPTYEQYF
TRBJ1-2 TRBV9 - once TGTGCCAGCAGCCGGGTGGGCAGGGTGGATGGCTACACCTTC CASSRVGRVDGYTF
TRBJ1-6 TRBV5-1 - - TGCGCCAGCAGCACGCGGGACGGGTCAATAAATTCACCCCTCCACTTT CASSTRDGSINSPLHF